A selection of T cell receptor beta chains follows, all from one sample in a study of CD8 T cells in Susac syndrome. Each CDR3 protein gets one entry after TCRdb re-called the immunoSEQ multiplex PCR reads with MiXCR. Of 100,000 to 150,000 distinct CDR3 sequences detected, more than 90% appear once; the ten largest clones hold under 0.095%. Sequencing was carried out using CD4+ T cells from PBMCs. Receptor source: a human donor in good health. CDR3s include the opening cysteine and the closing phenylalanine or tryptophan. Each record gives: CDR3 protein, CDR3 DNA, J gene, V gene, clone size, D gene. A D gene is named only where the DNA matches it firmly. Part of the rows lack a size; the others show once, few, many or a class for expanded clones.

CASSSKQAYQETQYF	TGTGCCAGCAGCTCAAAGCAGGCGTACCAAGAGACCCAGTACTTC	TRBJ2-5	TRBV5-4	-	-
CASSLGPGAGANVLTF	TGTGCCAGCAGCTTGGGTCCGGGGGCTGGGGCCAACGTCCTGACTTTC	TRBJ2-6	TRBV5-4	-	-
CASSRQTVGSTDTQYF	TGCGCCAGCAGCCGACAGACCGTCGGCAGCACAGATACGCAGTATTTT	TRBJ2-3	TRBV5-1	-	-
CASSEEDSNQPQHF	TGTGCCAGCAGTGAAGAGGATAGCAATCAGCCCCAGCATTTT	TRBJ1-5	TRBV6-1	-	-
CASSLGSGQETQYF	TGTGCCAGCAGCTTAGGTAGTGGGCAAGAGACCCAGTACTTC	TRBJ2-5	TRBV7-2	few	-
CSVGGERAEAFF	TGCAGCGTTGGGGGGGAGAGGGCTGAAGCTTTCTTT	TRBJ1-1	TRBV29-1	once	-
CASSQDTVYGYTF	TGCGCCAGCAGCCAAGATACAGTCTATGGCTACACCTTC	TRBJ1-2	TRBV4-1	-	-
CASSQAPADYNEQFF	TGCGCCAGCAGCCAAGCTCCGGCCGATTACAATGAGCAGTTCTTC	TRBJ2-1	TRBV4-3	once	-
CASSQERTRFLRTANQETQYF	TGCGCCAGCAGCCAAGAAAGAACCCGGTTCTTACGGACAGCCAACCAAGAGACCCAGTACTTC	TRBJ2-5	TRBV4-3	-	-
CATMQPSRGSRQEQYF	TGTGCCACCATGCAGCCCTCGAGGGGGTCCAGGCAAGAGCAGTACTTC	TRBJ2-7	TRBV6-2/TRBV6-3	once	-
CSVESGDYTF	TGCAGCGTTGAGAGTGGCGACTACACCTTC	TRBJ1-2	TRBV29-1	-	-
CASSQVGGVTEAFF	TGTGCCAGCAGCCAAGTCGGCGGCGTAACTGAAGCTTTCTTT	TRBJ1-1	TRBV3-1	-	-
CASSQAGGVFGELFF	TGCGCCAGCAGCCAGGCGGGAGGGGTATTCGGGGAGCTGTTTTTT	TRBJ2-2	TRBV4-3	-	TRBD2
CSVEGPGANEQFF	TGCAGCGTTGAAGGCCCTGGGGCCAATGAGCAGTTCTTC	TRBJ2-1	TRBV29-1	-	-
CASSSRGAHQPQHF	TGTGCCAGCAGTTCCCGGGGGGCTCATCAGCCCCAGCATTTT	TRBJ1-5	TRBV27	-	-
CASSLVGGRSYEQYF	TGCGCCAGCAGCTTGGTGGGGGGCCGGTCCTACGAGCAGTACTTC	TRBJ2-7	TRBV5-1	-	-
CASSTDQRSAEQYF	TGTGCCAGCAGCACGGACCAGCGATCTGCCGAGCAGTACTTC	TRBJ2-7	TRBV5-4	-	-
CASSVWDRPSSGANVLTF	TGTGCCAGCAGCGTGTGGGACAGGCCGAGCTCTGGGGCCAACGTCCTGACTTTC	TRBJ2-6	TRBV9	-	TRBD1
CASSLLLYYGYTF	TGTGCCAGCAGTTTATTACTCTACTATGGCTACACCTTC	TRBJ1-2	TRBV12-3/TRBV12-4	-	-
CASSSGQSYGYTF	TGTGCCAGTAGCTCCGGGCAGAGCTATGGCTACACCTTC	TRBJ1-2	TRBV19	-	-
CSRSGLDAYNEQFF	TGCAGTAGAAGCGGGCTCGACGCCTACAATGAGCAGTTCTTC	TRBJ2-1	TRBV20-1	-	-
CASSESSRQETQYF	TGTGCCAGCAGTGAATCGTCCCGGCAAGAGACCCAGTACTTC	TRBJ2-5	TRBV2	-	-
CASSSLTSKLTGELFF	TGTGCCAGCAGCTCCCTGACTAGCAAATTAACCGGGGAGCTGTTTTTT	TRBJ2-2	TRBV5-4	-	TRBD2
CASCPRAGTGRQPQHF	TGTGCCAGCTGCCCGAGAGCCGGGACAGGGAGACAGCCCCAGCATTTT	TRBJ1-5	TRBV6-2/TRBV6-3	-	TRBD1
CASSLTVIRGLAKNIQYF	TGTGCCAGCAGCCTGACAGTAATCCGAGGGTTAGCCAAAAACATTCAGTACTTC	TRBJ2-4	TRBV3-1	-	-
CASSRLARTDTQYF	TGTGCCAGCAGTAGACTAGCTCGAACAGATACGCAGTATTTT	TRBJ2-3	TRBV6-6	-	TRBD2
CASSHGDSRYEQYF	TGTGCCAGCAGCCACGGGGACAGCCGATACGAGCAGTACTTC	TRBJ2-7	TRBV3-1	once	TRBD1
CATQGGTYEKLFF	TGTGCCACACAAGGGGGGACCTATGAAAAACTGTTTTTT	TRBJ1-4	TRBV2	-	-
CSASFLGQGHNYGYTF	TGCAGTGCTAGCTTTCTCGGACAGGGTCATAACTATGGCTACACCTTC	TRBJ1-2	TRBV20-1	-	TRBD1
CSARDGRALTTGELFF	TGCAGTGCTAGAGATGGGCGGGCGCTTACTACCGGGGAGCTGTTTTTT	TRBJ2-2	TRBV20-1	-	-
CASSYERGSYQETQYF	TGTGCCAGCAGTTACGAGCGGGGATCTTACCAAGAGACCCAGTACTTC	TRBJ2-5	TRBV6-2/TRBV6-3	-	TRBD2
CASSSLRANTFYEQYF	TGTGCCAGCAGCTCATTGAGGGCTAACACGTTCTACGAGCAGTACTTC	TRBJ2-7	TRBV12-3/TRBV12-4	-	-
CASSHKVQDGNYGYTF	TGTGCCAGCAGTCACAAAGTCCAAGACGGGAACTATGGCTACACCTTC	TRBJ1-2	TRBV6-5	-	-